These T cell receptor beta chains were read from a single sample in a study of CD8 T cells in ankylosing spondylitis. Each CDR3 protein gets one entry after TCRdb re-called the 5' RACE reads with MiXCR. Of 150,000 to 200,000 distinct CDR3 sequences listed, around a sixth were seen once; the top ten hold approximately 4.3%. The source material was blood, either unsorted or a sorted T cell fraction (not recorded which). These receptors were taken from a male donor aged 5 to 30 with ankylosing spondylitis or in good health (not recorded which). CDR3s include the opening cysteine and the closing phenylalanine or tryptophan. Fields, in order: V gene, J gene, clone size, CDR3 protein. The size entry is marked missing in some rows and otherwise reads once, few, many or a size class.

TRBV18,TRBJ1-1,many,CASSPRRAGMNTEAFF
TRBV20-1,TRBJ2-1,few,CSARSQSSYNEQFF
TRBV6-4,TRBJ2-1,many,CASSQGRTNEQFF
TRBV24-1,TRBJ2-1,many,CATSSSGAALRNEQFF
TRBV9,TRBJ2-7,few,CASSVATSGSDEQYF
TRBV25-1,TRBJ2-5,few,CASSDKVSYQETQYF
TRBV7-2,TRBJ2-1,many,CASLPKGGPFSGFF
TRBV20-1,TRBJ2-1,NA,CSASEDRVNEQFF
TRBV5-5,TRBJ2-3,once,CASSYLDGSTDTQYF
TRBV25-1,TRBJ2-7,NA,CASSEEGPLTSYEQYF
TRBV10-1,TRBJ1-6,NA,CASSEAGGRGTSPLHF